Below, 26 T cell receptor beta chains from the same sample are listed, as sequenced in a study of spatial heterogeneity in lung cancer. Study conclusions and caveats: For expanded intratumoral alpha and beta TCRs, counts tracked tumor mutation counts.

The time point: sample taken at primary tumor resection. These receptors have no identified antigens. Via MiXCR, TCRdb re-called the 5' RACE reads, giving one row per CDR3 protein. The table lists 20,000 to 25,000 distinct CDR3 sequences, approximately 9.5% of them singletons. The source material was lung tumor tissue, sampled at surgery. These receptor sequences come from a male donor with early-stage non-small cell lung cancer.

Concerning this clonotype itself: Possible read error: a much larger clone is one base away. The chain uses TRBV3-1 and TRBJ2-1; 7 bases are shared with TRBD1. J lost 4 bases, V lost 8 bases, and 11 bases had no gene match. The CDR3 is 15 amino acids. Looked up from germline, CDR1 is LGHDT and CDR2 is YNNKEL (reference sequence). The CDR3 spells CASWDSNLLYNEQFF. The CDR3 nucleotides are TGTGCCAGCTGGGACAGCAACCTCTTATACAATGAGCAGTTCTTC.

This clonotype appeared many times. V usage is TRBV6-2 or TRBV6-3 and J usage is TRBJ2-6; D is perhaps TRBD2 (5 bases). This CDR3 comprises 15 residues. Germline V gene sequence: CDR1 MNHEY, CDR2 SVGEGT. V was shortened by 8 bases and J by 0 bases, with 11 bases between the two germline ends. The CDR3 nucleotides are TGTGCCAGCTTTCCGGGGTTCTCTGGGGCCAACGTCCTGACTTTC. Protein sequence: CASFPGFSGANVLTF.

The rearrangement links TRBV20-1 to TRBJ2-7; 15 nucleotides match TRBD2. The V gene end was trimmed by 2 bases and the J gene end by 1 base; junction bases not matched to a gene: 6. From germline, CDR1 is DFQATT and CDR2 SNEGSKA (reference sequence). The CDR3 has 17 amino acids. The CDR3 region is CSARKGLAGGISYEQYF. The CDR3 nucleotides read TGCAGTGCTAGAAAGGGACTAGCGGGAGGAATTTCCTACGAGCAGTACTTC.

This clonotype was counted at least ten times. The rearrangement links TRBV3-1 to TRBJ1-2; D gene unclear. This CDR3 has 12 amino acids. Germline CDR1 reads LGHDT; CDR2 reads YNNKEL (reference sequence). V dropped 0 bases and J dropped 6 bases, with 5 bases sitting between them. The CDR3 DNA follows: TGTGCCAGCAGCCAAGAGGGCCATGGCTACACCTTC. Amino acids: CASSQEGHGYTF.

This clonotype has at least ten counts. V usage is TRBV3-1 and J usage is TRBJ2-2, with TRBD2 identical over 7 bases. The CDR3 length is 18 residues. Trimming removed 2 bases from V and 4 bases from J; junction bases left unmatched: 13. Germline CDR1 and CDR2: LGHDT and YNNKEL (reference sequence). The CDR3 nucleotides read TGTGCCAGCAGCCAAAGACAAGGAGGGGACTACCTCACCGGGGAGCTGTTTTTT. It is translated as CASSQRQGGDYLTGELFF.

This clonotype was detected many times. The rearrangement uses TRBV7-3 and TRBJ2-2; no definite D call. V was trimmed by 5 bases and J by 4 bases, leaving 8 bases between them. CDR1 SGHTA and CDR2 FQGTGA come from the germline V gene. This CDR3 comprises 13 residues. CDR3 DNA: TGTGCCAGCAGCCCGGTGGGCACCGGGGAGCTGTTTTTT. Translated, it gives CASSPVGTGELFF. The variable domain in full, completed from reference TRBV7-3 and TRBJ2-2, reads GAGVSQTPSNKVTEKGKYVELRCDPISGHTALYWYRQSLGQGPEFLIYFQGTGAADDSGLPNDRFFAVRPEGSVSTLKIQRTERGDSAVYLCASSPVGTGELFFGEGSRLTVL.

A few counts support this clonotype. The rearrangement links TRBV9 to TRBJ1-5; unclear D gene. Looked up from germline, CDR1 is SGDLS and CDR2 is YYNGEE. The CDR3 contains 13 residues. The V and J ends lost 2 bases and 3 bases respectively, with 6 bases between them. CDR3 loop: CASSVSINQPQHF. The CDR3 DNA sequence: TGTGCCAGCAGCGTGAGTATCAATCAGCCCCAGCATTTT.

The chain joins TRBV27 to TRBJ2-3; 8 positions agree with TRBD2. The J segment lost 2 bases and the V segment lost 8 bases, leaving 9 bases of the junction unmatched. Germline V CDR1 and CDR2: MNHEY, SMNVEV (reference sequence). This CDR3 is 15 amino acids long. The CDR3 nucleotides read TGTGCCAGCTACCGAGCGGGGGCCCTCACAGATACGCAGTATTTT. Protein sequence: CASYRAGALTDTQYF.

This chain's CDR3 is CSASPSTYEQYF. The CDR3 DNA follows: TGCAGTGCTAGCCCCAGTACGTACGAGCAGTACTTC. The chain has TRBV20-1 and TRBJ2-7, with unresolved D. CDR1 is DFQATT and CDR2 is SNEGSKA in the germline V gene (reference sequence). There are 12 residues in the CDR3. V gave up 3 bases and J gave up 4 bases, with 10 bases separating them.

This clonotype was recorded at least ten times. V gene TRBV6-2 or TRBV6-3 combines with J gene TRBJ2-7; a weak D match, TRBD2 (5 bases). The V gene's germline CDR1 is MNHEY and CDR2 SVGEGT. The CDR3 runs 14 residues. V was shortened by 7 bases and J by 3 bases, with 16 bases between the two germline ends. CDR3 bases: TGTGCCAGCATCGGACTGCCATCTATCTACGAGCAGTACTTC. Translating it yields CASIGLPSIYEQYF.

The sample holds many counts of this clonotype. Compared with germline, one end of the junction differs, possibly owing to a read error. The V call is TRBV7-7, the J call TRBJ2-2, with 9 bases aligning to TRBD1. The CDR3 has 15 amino acids. The germline V gene encodes CDR1 SSHAT and CDR2 FNYEAQ (reference sequence). The DNA of the CDR3 is TGTGCTAGCAGCTTAGAGGACAGGGGCTCCGGGGAGCTGTTTTTT. Its protein is CASSLEDRGSGELFF.

This chain links TRBV9 with TRBJ1-2; D uncertain. CDR3 length: 16 amino acids. The V gene lost 0 bases and the J gene lost 8 bases, with 20 bases spanning the gap. Looked up from germline, CDR1 is SGDLS and CDR2 is YYNGEE. This CDR3 is CASSVDPSIPLEGYTF. The CDR3 DNA reads TGTGCCAGCAGCGTAGATCCGTCCATACCCCTGGAGGGCTACACCTTC.

This clonotype was recorded at least ten times. The chain joins TRBV5-1 to TRBJ1-1, with D possibly being TRBD1 (6 bases). Germline loops: CDR1 SGHRS, CDR2 YFSETQ. There are 14 residues in the CDR3. V gave up 4 bases and J gave up 5 bases, with 15 bases separating them. Here the CDR3 DNA reads TGCGCCAGCAGCACTGGACAGCAAGAGACTGAAGCTTTCTTT. It specifies CASSTGQQETEAFF.

This clonotype was detected ten times or more. The rearrangement links TRBV28 to TRBJ2-7, with 10 bases fitting TRBD2. J gave up 2 bases and V 2 bases, and 15 bases lay outside the gene matches. CDR3 size: 19 residues. Germline V gene lookup returns CDR1 MDHEN and CDR2 SYDVKM. The CDR3 protein is CASSLPWLAGEYRAYEQYF. CDR3 coding DNA: TGTGCCAGCAGTTTACCCTGGCTAGCGGGAGAGTATAGGGCCTACGAGCAGTACTTC. The full variable domain, in which reference TRBV28 and TRBJ2-7 provide the parts outside the CDR3, is DVKVTQSSRYLVKRTGEKVFLECVQDMDHENMFWYRQDPGLGLRLIYFSYDVKMKEKGDIPEGYSVSREKKERFSLILESASTNQTSMYLCASSLPWLAGEYRAYEQYFGPGTRLTVT.

This clonotype has ten or more counts. The J gene is TRBJ1-5, the V gene TRBV27; D unresolved. Trimming left V 2 bases short and J 5 bases short, with 7 bases between. The CDR3 loop spans 13 amino acids. Germline V CDR1 and CDR2: MNHEY, SMNVEV (reference sequence). The CDR3 reads CASSLLADQPQHF. DNA for the CDR3: TGTGCCAGCAGTTTACTGGCAGATCAGCCCCAGCATTTT.

This clonotype was counted only a few times. The chain joins TRBV11-2 to TRBJ2-3; TRBD1 aligns across 10 bases. Germline-derived CDR1 and CDR2 are SGHAT and FQNNGV. The V gene end was trimmed by 5 bases and the J gene end by 6 bases; junction bases not matched to a gene: 11. CDR3 size: 16 residues. The CDR3 DNA reads TGTGCCAGCAGCCCAGGGCCGGGACAGGGGAAGGATACGCAGTATTTT. Its translation: CASSPGPGQGKDTQYF. Filled out from reference TRBV11-2 and TRBJ2-3, the complete variable domain reads EAGVAQSPRYKIIEKRQSVAFWCNPISGHATLYWYQQILGQGPKLLIQFQNNGVVDDSQLPKDRFSAERLKGVDSTLKIQPAKLEDSAVYLCASSPGPGQGKDTQYFGPGTRLTVL.

In this sample, this clonotype turned up many times. The chain employs TRBV28 and TRBJ2-7; 7 bases line up with TRBD2. CDR3 length: 14 residues. The V and J ends lost 5 bases and 1 base, in that order; junction bases with no gene match: 5. Germline V lookup: CDR1 MDHEN, CDR2 SYDVKM. The CDR3 region has the DNA TGTGCCAGCAGTGCCCAGGGACTATCCTACGAGCAGTACTTC. Its translation: CASSAQGLSYEQYF.

Comments on this clonotype: Without the conserved terminal phenylalanine or tryptophan, this CDR3 likely stems from a read error. This chain uses TRBV12-3 or TRBV12-4 with TRBJ2-7; TRBD1 or TRBD2 may be the D gene (5 bases each). This CDR3 is built from 13 residues. V was clipped by 7 bases and J by 0 bases, with 10 bases between them. CDR3 amino acids: CASTPGPSYEQYS. CDR3 DNA: TGTGCCAGCACCCCGGGACCCTCCTACGAGCAGTACTCC.

The genes are TRBV6-5 and TRBJ2-3; the D is unclear. Germline CDR1 and CDR2: MNHEY and SVGAGI. V shed 8 bases and J shed 6 bases, with 15 bases lying between them. There are 13 residues in the CDR3. The CDR3 loop reads CASWNPGSDTQYF. The CDR3 DNA reads as TGTGCCAGCTGGAATCCGGGCTCTGATACGCAGTATTTT.

This clonotype is medium-sized by share. This chain joins TRBV10-3 and TRBJ2-2, with unresolved D. Germline assignment: CDR1 ENHRY and CDR2 SYGVKD. Trimming stripped 0 bases from V and 9 bases from J, with 8 bases between. The CDR3 length is 13 residues. CDR3 in amino acids: CAISESTGWELFF. For the CDR3, the DNA is TGTGCCATCAGTGAGTCGACTGGCTGGGAGCTGTTTTTT.

This clonotype was picked up a small number of times. The chain recombines TRBV4-2 with TRBJ2-3; 8 bases line up with TRBD1. The CDR3 totals 16 residues. J gave up 4 bases and V 5 bases, and 11 bases lay outside the gene matches. Germline lookup yields CDR1 LGHNA and CDR2 YNFKEQ. The CDR3 region is CASSITTGGWADTQYF. CDR3 nucleotide sequence: TGTGCCAGCAGCATTACTACAGGGGGGTGGGCAGATACGCAGTATTTT.

This chain joins TRBV7-6 and TRBJ1-6; D remains ambiguous. Deletions cut 2 bases from V and 7 bases from J, with 6 bases between. The CDR3 contains 13 residues. The germline gives CDR1 SGHVS, CDR2 FNYEAQ. The CDR3 reads CASSLNGNSPLHF. In DNA, the CDR3 is TGTGCCAGCAGCTTAAATGGAAATTCACCCCTCCACTTT. Drawing the rest from reference TRBV7-6 and TRBJ1-6, the complete variable domain is GAGVSQSPRYKVTKRGQDVALRCDPISGHVSLYWYRQALGQGPEFLTYFNYEAQQDKSGLPNDRFSAERPEGSISTLTIQRTEQRDSAMYRCASSLNGNSPLHFGNGTRLTVT.

As concerns this clonotype: This sequence may be a read error, since a much larger clone differs from it by one base. This chain links TRBV7-3 with TRBJ1-6; no definite D call. V lost 5 bases, J lost 11 bases, and 13 bases lay in between. Germline CDR1 reads SGHTA; CDR2 reads FQGTGA. The CDR3 consists of 13 residues. Here the CDR3 DNA reads TGTGCCAGCAGCCCCCGGGTAGATCCACCCCTCCACTTT. It specifies CASSPRVDPPLHF. Together with reference TRBV7-3 and TRBJ1-6, the CDR3 gives the full variable domain: GAGVSQTPSNKVTEKGKYVELRCDPISGHTALYWYRQSLGQGPEFLIYFQGTGAADDSGLPNDRFFAVRPEGSVSTLKIQRTERGDSAVYLCASSPRVDPPLHFGNGTRLTVT.

This clonotype was observed at least ten times. The chain has TRBV20-1 and TRBJ2-7; D is undetermined. Deletions cut 6 bases from V and 5 bases from J, with 17 bases between. The V gene's germline CDR1 is DFQATT and CDR2 SNEGSKA (reference sequence). The CDR3 is made up of 13 amino acids. The CDR3 spells CSAELGARNEQYF. The DNA of the CDR3 is TGCAGTGCGGAGCTAGGAGCACGAAACGAGCAGTACTTC.

The sample holds a few counts of this clonotype. The chain has TRBV20-1 and TRBJ2-3, with D unresolved. CDR1 and CDR2 (germline): DFQATT, SNEGSKA (reference sequence). The V end was cut by 8 bases, the J end by 0 bases, with 12 bases between. This CDR3 has 13 amino acids. DNA of the CDR3: TGCAGTCCAAAGGACCCGAGCACAGATACGCAGTATTTT. Its translation: CSPKDPSTDTQYF.

This clonotype occurred a few times. CDR3 bases: TGTGCCAGCAGCTCCGACAGGGTCAATCAGCCCCAGCATTTT. Its protein is CASSSDRVNQPQHF. The V call is TRBV7-8, the J call TRBJ1-5; 7 nucleotides agree with TRBD1. V lost 4 bases and J lost 3; bases outside the gene matches: 3. The germline V gene encodes CDR1 SGHVS and CDR2 FQNEAQ. The CDR3 covers 14 residues.